This entry lists 24 T cell receptor beta chains sequenced from one sample in a study of CD8 T cells in Susac syndrome. RNA was extracted with the RNeasy kit, and a quantity of 0.5 to 1 ug was reverse transcribed using random hexamers. TCRdb recomputed calls from the immunoSEQ multiplex PCR reads with MiXCR, one row per CDR3 protein. The sample has roughly 200,000 distinct CDR3 sequences; roughly 94% are singletons. The sequenced material came from CD4+ T cells from PBMCs. These receptor sequences come from a human donor in good health.

This sequence joins TRBV3-1 and TRBJ2-1, with unresolved D. V was clipped by 4 bases and J by 10 bases, with 11 bases between them. Germline V CDR1 and CDR2: LGHDT, YNNKEL (reference sequence). The CDR3 runs to 12 residues. The CDR3 DNA is TGTGCCAGCAGCCCCCCCACAAGAGAGCAGTTCTTC. Translation: CASSPPTREQFF.

The chain has TRBV28 and TRBJ2-5; 9 bases map to TRBD2. J lost 4 bases, V lost 4 bases, and 10 bases had no gene match. This CDR3 has 16 residues. The germline CDR1 and CDR2 sequences are MDHEN and SYDVKM. The CDR3 region has the DNA TGTGCCAGCAGTTCCCCTGGGTTAGCGGGAGTAGAGACCCAGTACTTC. Its translation: CASSSPGLAGVETQYF.

The chain combines TRBV20-1 with TRBJ1-5; maybe TRBD1 (5 bases). Per the germline V gene, CDR1 is DFQATT and CDR2 is SNEGSKA (reference sequence). V was pared by 6 bases and J by 3 bases, with 6 bases between. CDR3 length equals 11 residues. The DNA of the CDR3 is TGCAGTGCACAGGACAATCAGCCCCAGCATTTT. Its translation is CSAQDNQPQHF.

This chain joins TRBV5-1 and TRBJ2-7; 8 bases are a match to TRBD1. CDR1 SGHRS and CDR2 YFSETQ come from the germline V gene. Germline trimming cut 8 bases from V and 6 bases from J; bases unmatched to any gene: 13. The CDR3 has 14 amino acids. The CDR3 bases are TGCGCCAGGACCCGGACAGGGCCACGCCCCGAGCAGTACGTC. It encodes CARTRTGPRPEQYV.

This chain links TRBV7-9 with TRBJ1-1, with 7 bases that match TRBD1. CDR3 length: 14 amino acids. V lost 7 bases and J lost 5; bases outside the gene matches: 10. In germline, CDR1 is SEHNR, CDR2 FQNEAQ (reference sequence). The CDR3 here is CASTFDRVGTEAFF. CDR3 coding DNA: TGTGCCAGCACCTTCGACAGGGTCGGGACTGAAGCTTTCTTT.

This chain joins TRBV20-1 and TRBJ2-7, with D possibly matching TRBD2 (6 bases). V shed 0 bases and J shed 3 bases, with 15 bases lying between them. The CDR3 has 15 residues. From germline, CDR1 is DFQATT and CDR2 SNEGSKA (reference sequence). The CDR3 loop is CSARDLRASVYEQYV. In DNA, the CDR3 is TGCAGTGCTAGAGATTTGAGGGCTAGCGTCTACGAGCAGTACGTC.

The chain employs TRBV29-1 and TRBJ1-1; TRBD1 aligns across 11 bases. Per germline, CDR1 SQVTM and CDR2 ANQGSEA. V was pared by 6 bases and J by 4 bases, with 7 bases of the junction left unmatched. The CDR3 contains 14 residues. DNA of the CDR3: TGCAGCGTGACCCTCGGACAGGGGGCCACTGAAGCTTTCTTT. This translates into CSVTLGQGATEAFF.

The table lists this clonotype with a count of one. The V call is TRBV20-1, the J call TRBJ1-5; a weak D match, TRBD1 (6 bases). The CDR3 runs to 14 residues. With 6 bases removed from V and 2 bases from J, the gap between germline ends came to 14 bases. In germline, CDR1 is DFQATT, CDR2 SNEGSKA (reference sequence). CDR3 bases: TGCAGTGCCGGACAGCAGATCGGCAATCAGCCCCAGCATTTT. It codes for CSAGQQIGNQPQHF.

The chain combines TRBV9 with TRBJ1-2; no firm D call. The CDR3 runs to 15 residues. V was cut by 4 bases and J by 4 bases, with 17 bases left in between. Germline V gene lookup returns CDR1 SGDLS and CDR2 YYNGEE. The CDR3 protein is CASSPTDPARYGYTF. The CDR3 coding sequence is TGTGCCAGCAGCCCCACCGACCCCGCTCGCTATGGCTACACCTTC.

J is TRBJ1-2 and V is TRBV6-1; no firm D call. Germline assignment: CDR1 MNHNS and CDR2 SASEGT. Trimming left V 6 bases short and J 3 bases short, with 17 bases between. The CDR3 has 15 amino acids. The CDR3 sequence is CASSPTRGFHYGYTF. CDR3 bases: TGTGCCAGCAGCCCAACGAGAGGGTTTCACTATGGCTACACCTTC.

The rearrangement joins TRBV29-1 to TRBJ2-3; D perhaps matches TRBD2 (5 bases). The CDR3 totals 13 residues. Deletions cut 3 bases from V and 1 base from J, with 8 bases between. Germline V CDR1 and CDR2: SQVTM, ANQGSEA. The CDR3 spells CSVDGVGTDTQYF. For the CDR3, the DNA is TGCAGCGTTGACGGGGTTGGCACAGATACGCAGTATTTT.

This sequence joins TRBV20-1 and TRBJ2-2; maybe TRBD2 (5 bases). CDR3 size: 15 residues. Germline loops: CDR1 DFQATT, CDR2 SNEGSKA (reference sequence). Between the trimmed V and J ends, which lost 6 bases and 3 bases, there was a span of 17 bases. The CDR3 bases are TGCAGTGCCCGCGAAACGGGAAGGTACACCGGGGAGCTGTTTTTT. It specifies CSARETGRYTGELFF.

The V and J genes are TRBV30 and TRBJ1-2; D is ambiguous. Deletions cut 3 bases from V and 2 bases from J, with 7 bases between. The CDR3 is 12 amino acids. The germline V gene encodes CDR1 GTSNPN and CDR2 SVGIG (reference sequence). Here the CDR3 DNA reads TGTGCCTGGAGATTCAGGAACTATGGCTACACCTTC. Amino acids: CAWRFRNYGYTF.

This clonotype was seen only once. This chain links TRBV7-2 with TRBJ1-5; TRBD1 matches at 8 bases. Germline values: CDR1 SGHTA, CDR2 FQGNSA. Unmatched junction bases numbered 3, after V lost 5 bases and J lost 0 bases. This CDR3 comprises 15 residues. In DNA form, the CDR3 reads TGTGCCAGCAGCAACACAGGGGGTAGCAATCAGCCCCAGCATTTT. Translating gives CASSNTGGSNQPQHF.

This clonotype has a single count. The gene calls are TRBV12-3 or TRBV12-4 and TRBJ2-2; perhaps D is TRBD1 or TRBD2 (5 bases each). V lost 7 bases and J 3 bases, leaving 12 bases between the germline ends. The CDR3 covers 14 residues. CDR3 sequence reads: CASTLLGDTGELFF. The CDR3, as DNA: TGTGCCAGCACCCTCTTGGGGGACACCGGGGAGCTGTTTTTT.

The chain carries TRBV29-1 and TRBJ2-1, with 9 positions matching TRBD2. Germline values: CDR1 SQVTM, CDR2 ANQGSEA. With V trimmed by 3 bases and J by 0 bases, 9 bases remained unmatched. The CDR3 length is 17 residues. CDR3 nucleotides: TGCAGCGTTGAGGTTGCGGGGGGGCCGATCTCCTACAATGAGCAGTTCTTC. It codes for CSVEVAGGPISYNEQFF.

The DNA for the CDR3 is TGCAGCGCCGGATGGGGGACGAAGGACATTCAGTACTTC. It translates to CSAGWGTKDIQYF. The V and J genes are TRBV29-1 and TRBJ2-4; D is tentatively TRBD1 or TRBD2 (5 bases each). The CDR3 spans 13 residues. Trimming left V 7 bases short and J 8 bases short, with 18 bases between. Per the germline V gene, CDR1 is SQVTM and CDR2 is ANQGSEA.

The V gene is TRBV5-1, the J gene TRBJ2-2; D uncertain. This CDR3 has 12 residues. Germline CDR1 and CDR2: SGHRS and YFSETQ. V lost 7 bases and J lost 1, with 5 bases in between. In nucleotides, the CDR3 is TGCGCCAGCGCCGAGAACACCGGGGAGCTGTTTTTT. This sequence encodes CASAENTGELFF.

The sample holds a few counts of this clonotype. This chain connects TRBV20-1 to TRBJ2-7, with D hard to call. Per the germline V gene, CDR1 is DFQATT and CDR2 is SNEGSKA (reference sequence). V lost 3 bases to trimming and J lost 0 bases, with 9 bases between them. The CDR3 sequence is 13 residues long. The CDR3 region has the DNA TGCAGTGCTAGGTCGGACCGCTCCTACGAGCAGTACGTC. Translation: CSARSDRSYEQYV.

V usage is TRBV29-1 and J usage is TRBJ2-3; the match to TRBD1 covers 10 bases. Germline CDR1 is SQVTM and CDR2 is ANQGSEA. The V and J ends lost 5 bases and 4 bases, in that order; junction bases with no gene match: 3. This CDR3 is built from 13 residues. The CDR3 DNA follows: TGCAGCGTTCCGACAGGGGGCGCAGATACGCAGTATTTT. It codes for CSVPTGGADTQYF.

The chain has TRBV12-3 or TRBV12-4 and TRBJ1-5; D is possibly TRBD1 (5 bases). CDR3 size: 15 residues. The germline V and J ends were trimmed by 4 bases and 7 bases, with 17 bases remaining between them. The CDR3 nucleotides read TGTGCCAGCAGTTGGGGCAGGGTAGGGGACCAGCCCCAGCATTTT. It yields the protein CASSWGRVGDQPQHF.

V and J are TRBV9 and TRBJ2-2; weak D call: TRBD2 (6 bases). CDR3 length: 15 amino acids. CDR1 is SGDLS, CDR2 YYNGEE, per germline. V lost 0 bases and J 5 bases, leaving 11 bases between the germline ends. CDR3 amino acids: CASSVGGGGTGELFF. The DNA for the CDR3 is TGTGCCAGCAGCGTAGGGGGAGGAGGGACCGGGGAGCTGTTTTTT.

The V gene is TRBV14, the J gene TRBJ2-7; tentatively, D is TRBD1 (5 bases). Trimming stripped 5 bases from V and 1 base from J, with 9 bases between. The germline gives CDR1 SGHDN, CDR2 FVKESK. CDR3 length equals 13 residues. CDR3: CASSKQGSYEQYV. The CDR3 DNA sequence: TGTGCCAGCAGCAAGCAGGGTTCCTACGAGCAGTACGTC.

V usage is TRBV27 and J usage is TRBJ1-5; weak D call: TRBD1 (5 bases). The CDR3 is 14 amino acids. V was shortened by 3 bases and J by 5 bases, with 11 bases between the two germline ends. The V gene's germline CDR1 is MNHEY and CDR2 SMNVEV (reference sequence). The CDR3 DNA reads TGTGCCAGCAGTTTTGGGGGGTCGGATCAGCCCCAGCATTTT. This translates into CASSFGGSDQPQHF.